The 16 T cell receptor beta chains presented below share a single source sample, sequenced in a study of shared clonotypes between healthy human individuals. Profiling relied on immunoSEQ multiplex PCR, and the TCRdb table lists in-frame clones only, not all of them. The sample consists of approximately 530,000 clones, 90% to 97% of them appearing once. Sequencing was performed on naive CD4+ T cells sorted from blood. Subset specified: CD45RA+ positively selected. These receptors came from a woman aged 30 to 39 in good health.

This clone was seen a handful of times. This rearrangement joins TRBV28 to TRBJ1-2, with unresolved D. V was clipped by 4 bases and J by 4 bases, with 4 bases between them. Germline lookup yields CDR1 MDHEN and CDR2 SYDVKM. This CDR3 is built from 11 residues. Written as DNA, the CDR3 is TGTGCCAGCAGTTCGATCTATGGCTACACCTTC. This sequence encodes CASSSIYGYTF.

This chain connects TRBV6-5 to TRBJ1-4; 8 nucleotides line up with TRBD1. There are 13 residues in the CDR3. J gave up 5 bases and V 6 bases, and 2 bases lay outside the gene matches. Germline V CDR1 and CDR2: MNHEY, SVGAGI. For the CDR3, the DNA is TGTGCCAGCAGGAGGACAGGGAATGAAAAACTGTTTTTT. It translates to CASRRTGNEKLFF.

This chain joins TRBV15 and TRBJ2-7; D not resolved. V lost 1 base, J lost 2 bases, and 9 bases lay in between. The CDR3 consists of 14 residues. The V gene's germline CDR1 is LNHNV and CDR2 YYDKDF (reference sequence). The CDR3 sequence: CATSRGTIAYEQYF. The CDR3 DNA is TGTGCCACCAGCAGAGGGACCATAGCCTACGAGCAGTACTTC.

The gene calls are TRBV28 and TRBJ1-3; weak D call: TRBD1 (5 bases). Trimming removed 5 bases at V and 0 bases at J, with 11 bases between. Germline CDR1 reads MDHEN; CDR2 reads SYDVKM. The CDR3 sequence is 15 residues long. CDR3 sequence reads: CASSPATASGNTIYF. Written as DNA, the CDR3 is TGTGCCAGCAGTCCAGCGACAGCCTCTGGAAACACCATATATTTT.

This chain uses TRBV7-9 with TRBJ1-2; 7 bases are a match to TRBD1. With V trimmed by 5 bases and J by 6 bases, 9 bases remained unmatched. The CDR3 has 14 amino acids. Germline-derived CDR1 and CDR2 are SEHNR and FQNEAQ (reference sequence). CDR3 coding DNA: TGTGCCAGCAGCGGGCAGGGGGGCGACGATGGCTACACCTTC. This translates into CASSGQGGDDGYTF. Full variable domain (outside the CDR3, taken from reference TRBV7-9 and TRBJ1-2): DTGVSQNPRHKITKRGQNVTFRCDPISEHNRLYWYRQTLGQGPEFLTYFQNEAQLEKSRLLSDRFSAERPKGSFSTLEIQRTEQGDSAMYLCASSGQGGDDGYTFGSGTRLTVV.

This chain connects TRBV7-3 to TRBJ1-5; D may be TRBD1 (5 bases). The CDR3 sequence is 16 residues long. Germline values: CDR1 SGHTA, CDR2 FQGTGA. V was clipped by 2 bases and J by 0 bases, with 11 bases between them. The CDR3, as DNA: TGTGCCAGCAGCTTAGGTGACAGTAATAGCAATCAGCCCCAGCATTTT. Its protein product is CASSLGDSNSNQPQHF.

This chain links TRBV28 with TRBJ2-5; D gene unclear. CDR3 size: 11 residues. CDR1 and CDR2 (germline): MDHEN, SYDVKM. Trimming stripped 6 bases from V and 5 bases from J, with 7 bases between. CDR3 residues: CASSWRETQYF. The CDR3 DNA is TGTGCCAGCAGCTGGCGGGAGACCCAGTACTTC.

This sequence joins TRBV6-6 and TRBJ2-5; 11 nucleotides agree with TRBD2. After removal of 4 bases from V and 5 bases from J, the junction contained 9 bases not matched to a gene. The CDR3 consists of 16 residues. CDR1 is MNHNY, CDR2 SVGAGI, per germline (reference sequence). CDR3 sequence (DNA): TGTGCCAGCAGTTCCACCACTAGCGGGAGCGGCGAGACCCAGTACTTC. It codes for CASSSTTSGSGETQYF.

The chain uses TRBV28 and TRBJ1-2; D is unresolved. V lost 6 bases and J 1 base, leaving 9 bases between the germline ends. Germline assignment: CDR1 MDHEN and CDR2 SYDVKM. The CDR3 is made up of 13 amino acids. This chain's CDR3 is CASRSSVNYGYTF. CDR3 DNA sequence: TGTGCCAGCAGATCCAGCGTTAACTATGGCTACACCTTC.

The rearrangement joins TRBV5-1 to TRBJ1-1, with D unclear. Germline CDR1 is SGHRS and CDR2 is YFSETQ. V lost 4 bases to trimming and J lost 6 bases, with 16 bases between them. The CDR3 contains 14 residues. The CDR3 sequence: CASSTGGPRAEAFF. Written as DNA, the CDR3 is TGCGCCAGCAGCACCGGAGGTCCCCGGGCTGAAGCTTTCTTT. The entire variable domain, with the rest obtained from reference TRBV5-1 and TRBJ1-1, is as follows: KAGVTQTPRYLIKTRGQQVTLSCSPISGHRSVSWYQQTPGQGLQFLFEYFSETQRNKGNFPGRFSGRQFSNSRSEMNVSTLELGDSALYLCASSTGGPRAEAFFGQGTRLTVV.

The chain joins TRBV7-2 to TRBJ2-5; 7 bases map to TRBD2. In germline, CDR1 is SGHTA, CDR2 FQGNSA. This CDR3 is 16 amino acids long. Trimming at V came to 1 base and at J to 1 base, leaving 6 bases not matched to a gene. The CDR3 here is CASSLVGGSSQETQYF. The CDR3 DNA is TGTGCCAGCAGCTTAGTGGGAGGGTCTTCCCAAGAGACCCAGTACTTC.

This sequence joins TRBV15 and TRBJ2-1; 13 nucleotides agree with TRBD2. Germline V gene data show CDR1 as LNHNV and CDR2 as YYDKDF (reference sequence). This CDR3 is 17 amino acids long. V gave up 5 bases and J gave up 8 bases; unmatched junction bases: 12. CDR3 nucleotide sequence: TGTGCCACCAGCTCCCGGACTAGCGGGAGCCCCAGCGATGAGCAGTTCTTC. Its protein product is CATSSRTSGSPSDEQFF.

The chain combines TRBV5-4 with TRBJ2-5; 7 bases match TRBD1. Germline values: CDR1 SGHNT, CDR2 YYREEE (reference sequence). V was pared by 4 bases and J by 4 bases, with 7 bases of the junction left unmatched. This CDR3 has 14 residues. CDR3 bases: TGTGCCAGCAGCCACAGGGGTCACGGAGAGACCCAGTACTTC. Translated: CASSHRGHGETQYF.

The DNA of the CDR3 is TGCGCCAGCAGCCTGACGGATGGGGCTAACGAGCAGTACTTC. It yields the protein CASSLTDGANEQYF. The chain uses TRBV5-1 and TRBJ2-7; tentatively, D is TRBD1 (5 bases). V was clipped by 4 bases and J by 5 bases, with 16 bases between them. The V gene's germline CDR1 is SGHRS and CDR2 YFSETQ. This CDR3 has 14 residues.

In the case of this clone: The same CDR3 is also encoded by other DNA sequences in this sample. The chain couples TRBV5-1 to TRBJ2-1, with D perhaps TRBD2 (5 bases). Per germline, CDR1 SGHRS and CDR2 YFSETQ. V was cut by 0 bases and J by 0 bases, with 7 bases left in between. This CDR3 comprises 15 residues. Written as DNA, the CDR3 is TGCGCCAGCAGCTTGGGAAGCGGCTCCTACAATGAGCAGTTCTTC. This encodes CASSLGSGSYNEQFF.

Here the CDR3 DNA reads TGCGCCAGCAGCTCGACAGGGCCAACTAATGAAAAACTGTTTTTT. It codes for CASSSTGPTNEKLFF. The chain carries TRBV5-1 and TRBJ1-4; 7 nucleotides line up with TRBD1. The CDR3 has 15 amino acids. Germline V gives CDR1 SGHRS, CDR2 YFSETQ. V gave up 3 bases and J gave up 0 bases; unmatched junction bases: 2. Looking up the rest from reference TRBV5-1 and TRBJ1-4 gives the full variable domain: KAGVTQTPRYLIKTRGQQVTLSCSPISGHRSVSWYQQTPGQGLQFLFEYFSETQRNKGNFPGRFSGRQFSNSRSEMNVSTLELGDSALYLCASSSTGPTNEKLFFGSGTQLSVL.